The rows below give T cell receptor beta chains drawn from one sample of a study of neoadjuvant nivolumab and ipilimumab in lung cancer. Repertoires were generated with immunoSEQ multiplex PCR, while TCRdb's copy carries only in-frame clones and drops some. The sample holds fewer than 40,000 clones; about nine tenths are singletons and the top ten take roughly 4.5%. The sample consisted of peripheral blood, taken after neoadjuvant nivolumab, alone or with ipilimumab, at or shortly before surgery. The receptors shown here come from an adult with non-small cell lung cancer. Each CDR3 is given with its conserved first and last residue.

CDR3 protein	V gene	J gene
CASSFLAGIGEQFF	TRBV27	TRBJ2-1
CASSLSGLTGTTFPQYF	TRBV11-2	TRBJ2-5
CASSPPHGELFF	TRBV7-9	TRBJ2-2
CAWSVQGTATNEKLFF	TRBV30	TRBJ1-4
CASSPQAVMNTEAFF	TRBV18	TRBJ1-1
CSVEDLSSGVAYNEQFF	TRBV29-1	TRBJ2-1
CASSLELESTDTQYF	TRBV5-6	TRBJ2-3
CASSYGGQTQETQYF	TRBV6-5	TRBJ2-5
CASSEPGANTEAFF	TRBV6-1	TRBJ1-1
CATGTDTEAFF	TRBV2	TRBJ1-1
CASSQQAQQGLYGYTF	TRBV4-1	TRBJ1-2
CASSASPGTGELFF	TRBV6-4	TRBJ2-2
CASSTRQGMNTEAFF	TRBV7-9	TRBJ1-1
CASSFGGGYEQYF	TRBV11-2	TRBJ2-7
CASSSLLAGGQETQYF	TRBV5-1	TRBJ2-5
CSFRGGEVHGYTF	TRBV29-1	TRBJ1-2
CASSQVGQPLYGYTF	TRBV4-1	TRBJ1-2
CASSLRANYGYTF	TRBV5-4	TRBJ1-2
CASSFGQVNTEAFF	TRBV9	TRBJ1-1
CASSPQGNGNTIYF	TRBV7-2	TRBJ1-3
CASSPGLAGYNEQFF	TRBV7-9	TRBJ2-1
CASSPGGAEGYEQYF	TRBV5-1	TRBJ2-7
CASREGVENIQYF	TRBV7-8	TRBJ2-4
CASSYRGGNTEAFF	TRBV6-5	TRBJ1-1
CASSIGQGPNEKLFF	TRBV11-2	TRBJ1-4
CAISEARTGANTEAFF	TRBV10-3	TRBJ1-1
CASTLSGQLGETQYF	TRBV5-6	TRBJ2-5
CASSPTNTEAFF	TRBV28	TRBJ1-1
CASSEGPAGYTF	TRBV25-1	TRBJ1-2
CASSLNHDTEAFF	TRBV7-9	TRBJ1-1
CASSPPQRFGNTIYF	TRBV7-9	TRBJ1-3
CASSGGTGELFF	TRBV10-1	TRBJ2-2
CATSSRRAYNEQFF	TRBV15	TRBJ2-1
CASSSADRQNTF	TRBV6-5	TRBJ1-2
CATSPGTAGGQETQYF	TRBV10-3	TRBJ2-5
CASSILAGSSNEQFF	TRBV5-5	TRBJ2-1
CASSLGLAGGETQYF	TRBV7-7	TRBJ2-5
CSVREDTEAFF	TRBV29-1	TRBJ1-1
CASSERAGRVLGEQYF	TRBV2	TRBJ2-7
CASSGQNNSPLHF	TRBV9	TRBJ1-6
CASSLASNYGYTF	TRBV11-2	TRBJ1-2
CASSYSTGKAFF	TRBV6-6	TRBJ1-1
CASSPPSAYEQYF	TRBV18	TRBJ2-7
CASSQVSLAGAHSYEQYF	TRBV4-1	TRBJ2-7
CASSLIRQGHEQFF	TRBV5-1	TRBJ2-1
CASSQEGNTGELFF	TRBV4-1	TRBJ2-2
CASSRSERVYGYTF	TRBV6-5	TRBJ1-2
CATSRGRVGYTF	TRBV15	TRBJ1-2
CASSFSPTGGTEAFF	TRBV5-6	TRBJ1-1
CASSTQGGGEKLFF	TRBV11-2	TRBJ1-4
CASSFEQGSVSEAFF	TRBV5-1	TRBJ1-1
CASSSPGLAMGGELFF	TRBV7-9	TRBJ2-2
CASSLEGNTDTQYF	TRBV5-1	TRBJ2-3
CASSPTGEQPQHF	TRBV7-9	TRBJ1-5
CASSLGTGYYNEKLFF	TRBV7-9	TRBJ1-4
CASSLAFAGGQPLHF	TRBV5-6	TRBJ1-6
CASSTGVNTEAFF	TRBV7-2	TRBJ1-1
CASSQGQGGSQETQYF	TRBV4-1	TRBJ2-5
CASSKWTSATDTQYF	TRBV7-2	TRBJ2-3